These T cell receptor beta chains were read from a single sample in a study of shared clonotypes between healthy human individuals. The data were produced by immunoSEQ multiplex PCR, yet TCRdb's version contains in-frame clones alone and is incomplete. Of 400,000 to 550,000 clones listed, around 80% are singletons. The sample taken for sequencing was PBMCs. These receptors all stem from a woman in her thirties or forties in good health. Some clones in this sample may be carry-over from other donors' samples. Each CDR3 is given without its conserved first and last residue. The order of the fields is CDR3 protein, V gene, J gene.

cdr3_aa: ASSPLGTGDLSGANVLT
v_call: TRBV18
j_call: TRBJ2-6

cdr3_aa: ASSLGRRMANYGYT
v_call: TRBV7-8
j_call: TRBJ1-2

cdr3_aa: ASSGTLYNEQF
v_call: TRBV10-1
j_call: TRBJ2-1

cdr3_aa: ASSPGTSVADTQY
v_call: TRBV5-4
j_call: TRBJ2-3

cdr3_aa: ASSSPKRGSGNTIY
v_call: TRBV28
j_call: TRBJ1-3

cdr3_aa: ASSYSSGSGANVLT
v_call: TRBV6-5
j_call: TRBJ2-6

cdr3_aa: ASSFPPGTGELF
v_call: TRBV28
j_call: TRBJ2-2

cdr3_aa: ASSLWGGDTQY
v_call: TRBV5-1
j_call: TRBJ2-3

cdr3_aa: ASSLAFGVSNQPQH
v_call: TRBV5-8
j_call: TRBJ1-5

cdr3_aa: ASSARQGGKMNTEAF
v_call: TRBV9
j_call: TRBJ1-1

cdr3_aa: ASSLAGSGTYNEQF
v_call: TRBV7-2
j_call: TRBJ2-1

cdr3_aa: ASSQRTGAEQY
v_call: TRBV11-3
j_call: TRBJ2-7

cdr3_aa: ASSFDPGNTIY
v_call: TRBV27
j_call: TRBJ1-3

cdr3_aa: ASSPPSGPPYEQY
v_call: TRBV7-2
j_call: TRBJ2-7

cdr3_aa: ASSLVMGMGTEAF
v_call: TRBV7-8
j_call: TRBJ1-1

cdr3_aa: ASSHSGNTIY
v_call: TRBV28
j_call: TRBJ1-3

cdr3_aa: AISEQGQGNEKLF
v_call: TRBV10-3
j_call: TRBJ1-4

cdr3_aa: ASGTTYNEQF
v_call: TRBV6-1
j_call: TRBJ2-1

cdr3_aa: ASSLESGTGPTGNTIY
v_call: TRBV5-1
j_call: TRBJ1-3

cdr3_aa: ASSPPVWFGYEQY
v_call: TRBV4-1
j_call: .

cdr3_aa: ASSAGQYTEAF
v_call: TRBV6-6
j_call: TRBJ1-1

cdr3_aa: ATTGTSGLYEQY
v_call: TRBV10-3
j_call: TRBJ2-7

cdr3_aa: ASTVTSGSSGAGELF
v_call: TRBV9
j_call: TRBJ2-2

cdr3_aa: ASSETGFQPQH
v_call: TRBV10-1
j_call: TRBJ1-5

cdr3_aa: ASSFGQINEKLF
v_call: TRBV28
j_call: TRBJ1-4